This T cell receptor beta chain was captured by sequencing in a study of CD8+ T cells in alopecia areata. Background on the study: Oral tofacitinib (5 to 10 mg twice daily) was administered to treated patients.

As concerns this clone: Its antigen is unknown.

Sample treatment: oral pan-JAK inhibitor, 5-10 mg twice daily. The study, taken as a whole, reports: There were also resident alphabeta T cells of normal skin sequenced in scalp samples. Both scalp clonality and the expanded CD8+ clones among the top 100 showed a significant decrease with tofacitinib.

CDR3 length: 16 amino acids. V was pared by 1 base and J by 0 bases, with 13 bases between. The germline gives CDR1 SQVTM, CDR2 ANQGSEA. The authors extracted RNA and reverse transcribed it into cDNA as the sequencing template. Measured with immunoSEQ multiplex PCR; TCRdb has only the in-frame clones, and not every one. The profile shows 80,000 or so clones, around 66% of them singletons. Sequenced here: CD8+ T cells sorted from blood, sampled at week 24, from a patient treated with tofacitinib. This sequence joins TRBV29-1 and TRBJ2-1, with no clear D. The clonotype comes from a human donor with alopecia areata. In DNA form, the CDR3 reads TGCAGCGTTGAAGGGTGGTACGAGAGCTCCTACAATGAGCAGTTCTTC. Translated, it gives CSVEGWYESSYNEQFF.